Presented here are 19 T cell receptor beta chains from one specimen sequenced in a study of glioma-infiltrating T cells. Using RNA template, CDR3s of TCR alpha and beta were amplified with iRepertoire arm-PCR. TCRdb called the multiplex PCR reads again in MiXCR, with one record for every CDR3 protein. The table lists some 6,000 distinct CDR3 sequences, over 25% of them singletons. The specimen was glioma tissue, nonneoplastic brain tissue, or PBMCs (not recorded which). Every receptor here comes from a human donor with low-grade glioma or glioblastoma, undergoing nonglioma brain surgery, or in good health (not recorded which).

In its sample, this clonotype was seen many times. The rearrangement uses TRBV3-1 and TRBJ1-1, with D perhaps matching TRBD1 (6 bases). The CDR3 sequence is 14 residues long. Germline CDR1 LGHDT, CDR2 YNNKEL (reference sequence). Deletions cut 8 bases from V and 1 base from J, with 14 bases between. The CDR3 loop reads CASRKQGTNTEAFF. The CDR3, as DNA: TGTGCCAGCCGGAAACAGGGAACGAACACTGAAGCTTTCTTT.

This chain connects TRBV6-2 or TRBV6-3 to TRBJ2-3; the match to TRBD2 covers 9 bases. Trimming removed 4 bases from V and 4 bases from J; junction bases left unmatched: 21. Per germline, CDR1 MNHEY and CDR2 SVGEGT. This CDR3 has 20 residues. In nucleotides, the CDR3 is TGTGCCAGCAGTTCCACGGCAACCGGGACTAGCAAACAAAGGGCAGATACGCAGTATTTT. Amino acids: CASSSTATGTSKQRADTQYF.

As to this clonotype: At one end, the junction sequence differs from germline, possibly due to a read error. This chain links TRBV4-1 with TRBJ2-6; maybe TRBD2 (6 bases). This CDR3 comprises 16 residues. Germline-derived CDR1 and CDR2 are MGHRA and YSYEKL. CDR3 DNA: TGCGCCAGAAGCCGGGACTTCGGGGCCGGGACCAACGTCCTGACTTTC. Translated, it gives CARSRDFGAGTNVLTF.

This clonotype was recorded many times. The genes are TRBV7-6 and TRBJ1-3; 8 positions agree with TRBD1. Germline CDR1 SGHVS, CDR2 FNYEAQ. The CDR3 is 15 residues long. Losses at the gene ends were 5 bases for V and 4 bases for J; bases not matched to a gene: 7. CDR3 sequence: CASSLMDRVGNTIYF. DNA of the CDR3: TGTGCCAGCAGCCTAATGGACAGGGTGGGAAACACCATATATTTT.

This clonotype is medium-sized within its sample. The chain is built from TRBV2 and TRBJ1-1; D is unclear. This CDR3 comprises 14 residues. Trimming shortened V by 0 bases and J by 2 bases, and 7 bases separated the two germline ends. CDR1 and CDR2 (germline): SNHLY, FYNNEI. CDR3 coding DNA: TGTGCCAGCAGTGAAGCAGGTTTCAACACTGAAGCTTTCTTT. Its translation: CASSEAGFNTEAFF.

This clonotype was observed once. This chain connects TRBV4-2 to TRBJ1-2; D gene uncertain. Germline loops: CDR1 LGHNA, CDR2 YNFKEQ. There are 11 residues in the CDR3. The germline V and J ends were trimmed by 6 bases and 0 bases, with 2 bases remaining between them. This CDR3 reads CASRTNYGYTF. The CDR3 region has the DNA TGTGCCAGCAGGACTAACTATGGCTACACCTTC.

The sample holds many counts of this clonotype. The chain carries TRBV12-3 or TRBV12-4 and TRBJ2-5, with 8 bases aligning to TRBD1. The length of the CDR3 is 14 residues. The junction had 7 bases not matched to a gene; V was cut back by 6 bases and J by 4 bases. The chain's CDR3 is CASRLAGGRETQYF. In DNA form, the CDR3 reads TGTGCCAGCAGACTAGCAGGGGGCAGAGAGACCCAGTACTTC.

This clonotype has more than one count but fewer than ten. The rearrangement uses TRBV27 and TRBJ2-7, with D possibly being TRBD1 or TRBD2 (5 bases each). V was cut by 3 bases and J by 2 bases, with 14 bases left in between. The CDR3 consists of 15 residues. Germline V gene data show CDR1 as MNHEY and CDR2 as SMNVEV (reference sequence). The CDR3 DNA sequence: TGTGCCAGCAGTTTCGATGGGACCCACCCCTACGAGCAGTACTTC. Protein product: CASSFDGTHPYEQYF.

In this sample, this clonotype turned up a few times. The chain carries TRBV12-3 or TRBV12-4 and TRBJ2-1; 7 bases are a match to TRBD1. With 10 bases clipped from V and 15 bases from J, the junction kept 18 bases outside the gene matches. The CDR3 covers 13 residues. The CDR3 nucleotides are TGTGCCACCGCCCTCATAGACAGGGATAATTTGTTCTTC. Translating it yields CATALIDRDNLFF.

This clonotype was counted at least ten times. The chain is built from TRBV12-3 or TRBV12-4 and TRBJ2-1; D is perhaps TRBD2 (5 bases). Between the trimmed V and J ends, which lost 6 bases and 0 bases, there was a span of 12 bases. The CDR3 is 15 residues long. CDR3 sequence: CASSPSGGSYNEQFF. DNA for the CDR3: TGTGCCAGCAGCCCAAGCGGAGGCTCCTACAATGAGCAGTTCTTC.

This clonotype occurred many times. CDR3 DNA sequence: TGTGCCAGCAGCCCTAGCGGGACCTCACACTACGAGCAGTACTTC. This encodes CASSPSGTSHYEQYF. This chain links TRBV7-2 with TRBJ2-7; 9 bases are shared with TRBD2. The CDR3 has 15 amino acids. Germline lookup yields CDR1 SGHTA and CDR2 FQGNSA. Trimming at V came to 5 bases and at J to 3 bases, leaving 8 bases not matched to a gene. Full variable domain (outside the CDR3, taken from reference TRBV7-2 and TRBJ2-7): GAGVSQSPSNKVTEKGKDVELRCDPISGHTALYWYRQSLGQGLEFLIYFQGNSAPDKSGLPSDRFSAERTGGSVSTLTIQRTQQEDSAVYLCASSPSGTSHYEQYFGPGTRLTVT.

The chain couples TRBV27 to TRBJ2-3, with TRBD2 matching over 7 bases. V shed 2 bases and J 4 bases; nucleotides not matched to a gene: 3. The CDR3 has 14 amino acids. Germline loops: CDR1 MNHEY, CDR2 SMNVEV (reference sequence). Here the CDR3 reads CASSLAGASDTQYF. The CDR3 nucleotides are TGTGCCAGCAGTTTAGCGGGAGCCTCAGATACGCAGTATTTT.

By share of the sample, this clonotype is medium-sized. The gene calls are TRBV18 and TRBJ2-1; the D gene could be TRBD1 or TRBD2 (7 bases each). Germline V gene data show CDR1 as KGHSH and CDR2 as LQKENI. The V and J ends lost 3 bases and 4 bases respectively, with 28 bases between them. The CDR3 is 20 residues long. This CDR3 is CASSPLQHRGGGRAYNEQFF. The CDR3 DNA is TGTGCCAGCTCACCCCTCCAACACAGGGGAGGGGGAAGAGCTTACAATGAGCAGTTCTTC. Based on the CDR3 plus reference TRBV18 and TRBJ2-1, the full variable domain is NAGVMQNPRHLVRRRGQEARLRCSPMKGHSHVYWYRQLPEEGLKFMVYLQKENIIDESGMPKERFSAEFPKEGPSILRIQQVVRGDSAAYFCASSPLQHRGGGRAYNEQFFGPGTRLTVL.

This clonotype is medium-sized within its sample. The J gene is TRBJ2-2, the V gene TRBV6-1; 13 nucleotides match TRBD2. In germline, CDR1 is MNHNS, CDR2 SASEGT. This CDR3 region has 17 residues. Trimming took 6 bases from V and 7 from J; bases not matched to a gene: 11. Here the CDR3 reads CASRKGLAGARVGELFF. The DNA of the CDR3 is TGTGCCAGCAGAAAAGGACTAGCGGGAGCGCGAGTCGGGGAGCTGTTTTTT.

As for this clonotype: One base away lies a much larger clone, so this may be a sequencing read error. V is TRBV4-2 and J is TRBJ2-1, with 11 bases lining up with TRBD2. Germline V gene lookup returns CDR1 LGHNA and CDR2 YNFKEQ. This CDR3 contains 16 residues. The chain's CDR3 is CASSPIAGGSYNKQFF. For the CDR3, the DNA is TGTGCCAGCAGCCCAATAGCGGGAGGGTCGTACAATAAGCAGTTCTTC.

Many counts were recorded for this clonotype. The rearrangement links TRBV24-1 to TRBJ2-1; 10 bases match TRBD1. Germline loops: CDR1 KGHDR, CDR2 SFDVKD. With V trimmed by 8 bases and J by 6 bases, 6 bases remained unmatched. The CDR3 runs to 14 residues. The CDR3 here is CATTDRGDLNEQFF. CDR3 sequence (DNA): TGTGCCACCACGGACAGGGGGGACCTCAATGAGCAGTTCTTC.

The gene calls are TRBV6-1 and TRBJ1-3, with 9 bases identical to TRBD1. The CDR3 consists of 16 residues. The V gene end was trimmed by 6 bases and the J gene end by 0 bases; junction bases not matched to a gene: 6. Germline V gene lookup returns CDR1 MNHNS and CDR2 SASEGT. CDR3 sequence: CASSPRGQGSGNTIYF. CDR3 DNA sequence: TGTGCCAGCAGCCCGAGGGGACAGGGCTCTGGAAACACCATATATTTT.

This clonotype is termed medium-sized. The chain couples TRBV7-2 to TRBJ2-4; D is ambiguous. V shed 1 base and J shed 10 bases, with 8 bases lying between them. Germline-derived CDR1 and CDR2 are SGHTA and FQGNSA. The CDR3 totals 12 residues. The CDR3 sequence is CASSLEVGIQYF. CDR3 in DNA: TGTGCCAGCAGCTTAGAAGTCGGAATTCAGTACTTC.

This clonotype was counted at least ten times. The chain uses TRBV7-9 and TRBJ1-4; a weak D match, TRBD1 (5 bases). V shed 4 bases and J shed 7 bases, with 13 bases lying between them. Germline V gene sequence: CDR1 SEHNR, CDR2 FQNEAQ (reference sequence). CDR3 length equals 14 residues. CDR3 coding DNA: TGTGCCAGCAGCTCCTCGACAGAGATTGAAAAACTGTTTTTT. Translating it yields CASSSSTEIEKLFF.